One sample yielded the 27 T cell receptor beta chains listed below, sequenced in a study of blood T cell repertoires in COVID-19. TCRdb's table, derived via immunoSEQ multiplex PCR, lists solely in-frame clones and lacks some. The repertoire consists of some 100,000 clones, with 80% to 90% occurring once and the leading ten covering about 5.3%. The sample was peripheral blood. The receptors shown here come from a human donor in a cohort sampled during active COVID-19.

This clone was found once. This chain connects TRBV6-2 or TRBV6-3 to TRBJ2-3, with TRBD1 identical over 7 bases. V shed 7 bases, J shed 2 bases, and the junction held 12 bases outside the gene matches. This CDR3 contains 16 residues. CDR1 and CDR2 (germline): MNHEY, SVGEGT. The CDR3 loop is CASTPWTGEDTDTQYF. The CDR3 coding sequence is TGTGCCAGCACCCCTTGGACAGGAGAAGACACAGATACGCAGTATTTT.

This chain connects TRBV11-2 to TRBJ2-7; D is unclear. V lost 0 bases to trimming and J lost 1 base, with 7 bases between them. This CDR3 has 14 amino acids. Per germline, CDR1 SGHAT and CDR2 FQNNGV. The CDR3 region has the DNA TGTGCCAGCAGCTTAGAGCCAACTTCCTACGAGCAGTACTTC. It codes for CASSLEPTSYEQYF. Filled out from reference TRBV11-2 and TRBJ2-7, the complete variable domain reads EAGVAQSPRYKIIEKRQSVAFWCNPISGHATLYWYQQILGQGPKLLIQFQNNGVVDDSQLPKDRFSAERLKGVDSTLKIQPAKLEDSAVYLCASSLEPTSYEQYFGPGTRLTVT.

J is TRBJ2-6 and V is TRBV14; a possible D gene is TRBD2 (5 bases). The CDR3 is 19 residues long. V was cut by 4 bases and J by 0 bases, with 19 bases left in between. Germline CDR1 SGHDN, CDR2 FVKESK. CDR3 bases: TGTGCCAGCAGCCTATTAGGTGGGGAGCCCCTCTCTGGGGCCAACGTCCTGACTTTC. Amino acid sequence: CASSLLGGEPLSGANVLTF.

CDR3 protein: CASSPNLAGVYEQYF. The CDR3 DNA reads TGTGCCAGCAGTCCGAACCTAGCGGGAGTATACGAGCAGTACTTC. V usage is TRBV28 and J usage is TRBJ2-7, with 10 bases lining up with TRBD2. CDR1 is MDHEN and CDR2 is SYDVKM in the germline V gene. The CDR3 extends over 15 amino acids. The V segment lost 5 bases and the J segment 4 bases; nucleotides outside the gene matches: 8.

Here the CDR3 reads CASSSGSGALYEQYF. The CDR3 nucleotides read TGTGCCAGCAGCTCGGGATCGGGAGCCCTCTACGAGCAGTACTTC. The chain is built from TRBV9 and TRBJ2-7; the D gene is possibly TRBD2 (6 bases). This CDR3 contains 15 residues. V was pared by 4 bases and J by 3 bases, with 17 bases between. Germline lookup yields CDR1 SGDLS and CDR2 YYNGEE.

V is TRBV19 and J is TRBJ2-7; 8 bases match TRBD2. V trimming: 5 bases; J trimming: 0 bases; junction bases outside the gene matches: 6. This CDR3 contains 15 residues. CDR1 is LNHDA, CDR2 SQIVND, per germline (reference sequence). Here the CDR3 reads CASSVGRGGSYEQYF. The CDR3 nucleotides read TGTGCCAGTAGTGTGGGTCGGGGGGGCTCCTACGAGCAGTACTTC.

This rearrangement joins TRBV27 to TRBJ1-2; D not certain. V gave up 6 bases and J gave up 2 bases, with 13 bases separating them. Germline V gene lookup returns CDR1 MNHEY and CDR2 SMNVEV (reference sequence). The CDR3 is made up of 14 amino acids. The CDR3 sequence is CASRNTGENYGYTF. The CDR3 nucleotides are TGTGCCAGCAGGAATACCGGGGAGAACTATGGCTACACCTTC.

V gene TRBV7-2 combines with J gene TRBJ2-7; D might be TRBD1 (6 bases). Trimming took 5 bases from V and 3 from J, leaving 14 bases between them. Per the germline V gene, CDR1 is SGHTA and CDR2 is FQGNSA. This CDR3 has 14 amino acids. The CDR3 DNA is TGTGCCAGCAGCCCCTCGACAGGACACTACGAGCAGTACTTC. Its translation is CASSPSTGHYEQYF.

The chain recombines TRBV2 with TRBJ2-5; unclear D gene. Per the germline V gene, CDR1 is SNHLY and CDR2 is FYNNEI. This CDR3 comprises 12 residues. Trimming stripped 5 bases from V and 3 bases from J, with 7 bases between. CDR3: CASSFSEETQYF. The CDR3 region has the DNA TGTGCCAGCAGTTTCAGCGAAGAGACCCAGTACTTC.

The CDR3: CASSLFTMQGANEQFF. In DNA form, the CDR3 reads TGCGCCAGCAGCTTGTTTACTATGCAGGGGGCTAATGAGCAGTTCTTC. The gene calls are TRBV5-1 and TRBJ2-1; TRBD1 matches at 8 bases. The germline V gene has CDR1 SGHRS and CDR2 YFSETQ. Trimming cost V 1 base and J 7 bases; bases outside gene matches: 10. The CDR3 is 16 residues long.

V is TRBV7-6 and J is TRBJ1-3; no firm D call. The CDR3 totals 16 residues. CDR1 SGHVS and CDR2 FNYEAQ come from the germline V gene. Trimming cost V 5 bases and J 0 bases, with 14 bases left between them. The CDR3 sequence is CASSPWGESSGNTIYF. Here the CDR3 DNA reads TGTGCCAGCAGCCCCTGGGGAGAGAGCTCTGGAAACACCATATATTTT.

The chain couples TRBV7-8 to TRBJ1-4; possibly TRBD1 for D (5 bases). The CDR3 contains 17 residues. Trimming removed 2 bases from V and 1 base from J, with 14 bases in between. CDR1 is SGHVS, CDR2 FQNEAQ, per germline. In DNA form, the CDR3 reads TGTGCCAGCAGCTTAAGGGCAGGGAGGATAACTAATGAAAAACTGTTTTTT. Encoded protein: CASSLRAGRITNEKLFF.

The chain uses TRBV28 and TRBJ2-2; possible D gene TRBD2, 6 bases. CDR1 and CDR2 (germline): MDHEN, SYDVKM. The V and J ends lost 7 bases and 4 bases respectively, with 19 bases between them. The CDR3 consists of 16 residues. This CDR3 reads CASTQTGGGRTGELFF. The CDR3 nucleotides read TGTGCCAGCACCCAAACCGGGGGAGGTCGCACCGGGGAGCTGTTTTTT.

The V gene is TRBV5-6, the J gene TRBJ2-6; D is undetermined. CDR3 length equals 15 residues. V lost 0 bases to trimming and J lost 0 bases, with 4 bases between them. The germline CDR1 and CDR2 sequences are SGHDT and YYEEEE. Written as DNA, the CDR3 is TGTGCCAGCAGCTTGGTTCTCTCTGGGGCCAACGTCCTGACTTTC. Translated: CASSLVLSGANVLTF.

J is TRBJ2-7 and V is TRBV19; 10 nucleotides match TRBD1. This CDR3 is built from 14 residues. CDR1 is LNHDA, CDR2 SQIVND, per germline (reference sequence). V shed 6 bases and J 6 bases; nucleotides not matched to a gene: 8. This chain's CDR3 is CASRDRGTRGEQYF. The CDR3 DNA reads TGTGCCAGTAGGGACAGGGGGACGCGGGGCGAGCAGTACTTC.

V gene TRBV7-9 combines with J gene TRBJ1-1; 10 positions match TRBD1. The CDR3 runs to 18 residues. J was trimmed by 0 bases and V by 2 bases; bases with no gene match: 9. Germline loops: CDR1 SEHNR, CDR2 FQNEAQ (reference sequence). The CDR3 sequence: CASSLIRGQGGMNTEAFF. The CDR3 nucleotides read TGTGCCAGCAGCTTAATCCGCGGACAGGGGGGGATGAACACTGAAGCTTTCTTT.

V and J are TRBV6-1 and TRBJ1-5; D uncertain. V was clipped by 3 bases and J by 4 bases, with 10 bases between them. This CDR3 contains 14 residues. The germline gives CDR1 MNHNS, CDR2 SASEGT. The CDR3 region is CASSEVTMNQPQHF. CDR3 in DNA: TGTGCCAGCAGTGAGGTGACAATGAATCAGCCCCAGCATTTT.

The CDR3, as DNA: TGTGCCAGTACCCAATTCGGGACTGAAGCTTTCTTT. This gives the protein CASTQFGTEAFF. V usage is TRBV19 and J usage is TRBJ1-1; no firm D call. The CDR3 runs to 12 residues. V was shortened by 7 bases and J by 5 bases, with 11 bases between the two germline ends. The germline CDR1 and CDR2 sequences are LNHDA and SQIVND (reference sequence). Using reference TRBV19 and TRBJ1-1 for the parts outside the CDR3, the full variable domain is DGGITQSPKYLFRKEGQNVTLSCEQNLNHDAMYWYRQDPGQGLRLIYYSQIVNDFQKGDIAEGYSVSREKKESFPLTVTSAQKNPTAFYLCASTQFGTEAFFGQGTRLTVV.

The chain uses TRBV7-2 and TRBJ1-5; D not certain. V dropped 2 bases and J dropped 7 bases, with 12 bases sitting between them. CDR3 length: 14 amino acids. CDR1 SGHTA and CDR2 FQGNSA come from the germline V gene. DNA for the CDR3: TGTGCCAGCAGCTTAACCCCCCTCGGGCAGCCCCAGCATTTT. Its protein product is CASSLTPLGQPQHF. The whole variable domain, remainder taken from reference TRBV7-2 and TRBJ1-5, is GAGVSQSPSNKVTEKGKDVELRCDPISGHTALYWYRQSLGQGLEFLIYFQGNSAPDKSGLPSDRFSAERTGGSVSTLTIQRTQQEDSAVYLCASSLTPLGQPQHFGDGTRLSIL.

The chain uses TRBV18 and TRBJ2-1; TRBD2 matches 10 bases. From germline, CDR1 is KGHSH and CDR2 LQKENI. The CDR3 is made up of 16 amino acids. Trimming cost V 3 bases and J 3 bases; bases outside gene matches: 5. The CDR3 nucleotides are TGTGCCAGCTCACCGGGTACTAGCGGGGTCTACAATGAGCAGTTCTTC. Translating gives CASSPGTSGVYNEQFF.

The genes are TRBV18 and TRBJ1-1; D perhaps matches TRBD1 (5 bases). Trimming took off 0 bases at V and 1 base at J, with 6 bases between the two ends. Germline V lookup: CDR1 KGHSH, CDR2 LQKENI. The length of the CDR3 is 14 residues. CDR3 DNA: TGTGCCAGCTCACCACCCGGGGGGAACACTGAAGCTTTCTTT. Its translation: CASSPPGGNTEAFF.

This rearrangement joins TRBV5-1 to TRBJ2-7, with D possibly being TRBD1 (6 bases). Trimming removed 0 bases at V and 3 bases at J, with 13 bases between. The CDR3 has 15 amino acids. Germline V gene lookup returns CDR1 SGHRS and CDR2 YFSETQ. CDR3 in amino acids: CASSLGFDRIYEQYF. Written as DNA, the CDR3 is TGCGCCAGCAGCTTGGGGTTTGACAGGATCTACGAGCAGTACTTC.

This chain uses TRBV11-1 with TRBJ2-1; weak D call: TRBD2 (7 bases). V was cut by 5 bases and J by 12 bases, with 14 bases left in between. CDR1 and CDR2 (germline): SGHAT, FQDESV (reference sequence). This CDR3 is built from 12 residues. The CDR3 reads CASSHSRGGQFF. In nucleotides, the CDR3 is TGTGCCAGCAGCCATAGTAGGGGGGGGCAGTTCTTC.

This chain joins TRBV6-5 and TRBJ2-5, with 7 bases aligning to TRBD1. CDR1 is MNHEY, CDR2 SVGAGI, per germline. The CDR3 length is 13 residues. V shed 6 bases and J 4 bases; nucleotides not matched to a gene: 5. The CDR3 sequence is CASSPQGSETQYF. CDR3 sequence (DNA): TGTGCCAGCAGCCCACAGGGGTCAGAGACCCAGTACTTC.

The chain couples TRBV19 to TRBJ2-5; 10 nucleotides line up with TRBD1. The V gene's germline CDR1 is LNHDA and CDR2 SQIVND (reference sequence). CDR3 length: 14 amino acids. Trimming at V came to 7 bases and at J to 4 bases, leaving 6 bases not matched to a gene. Written as DNA, the CDR3 is TGTGCCAGTAAAAGGACAGGGGGGGGAGAGACCCAGTACTTC. Amino acid sequence: CASKRTGGGETQYF.

V usage is TRBV7-7 and J usage is TRBJ2-1; 12 bases are a match to TRBD2. V gave up 5 bases and J gave up 6 bases; unmatched junction bases: 5. In germline, CDR1 is SSHAT, CDR2 FNYEAQ (reference sequence). The CDR3 runs to 15 residues. Written as DNA, the CDR3 is TGTGCCAGCAGCCCCCGGACTAGCGGGGTCAATGAGCAGTTCTTC. This sequence encodes CASSPRTSGVNEQFF.

The V call is TRBV9, the J call TRBJ2-3; no reliable D call. The CDR3 spans 14 residues. Trimming took 4 bases from V and 3 from J, leaving 12 bases between them. Germline V lookup: CDR1 SGDLS, CDR2 YYNGEE. The CDR3 is CASSLVARTDTQYF. DNA of the CDR3: TGTGCCAGCAGCTTGGTAGCACGAACAGATACGCAGTATTTT.